These T cell receptor beta chains were read from a single sample in a study of control samples from healthy donors and cancer patients. Measured with immunoSEQ multiplex PCR; TCRdb has only the in-frame clones, and not every one. This sample has some 100,000 clones, with about 86% found just once. Sequences were obtained from blood. The origin of the receptors is a man in his thirties or forties in good health. Each CDR3 is given with its conserved first and last residue. Each record gives: CDR3 DNA, CDR3 protein, CDR3 length, clone size, V gene, J gene, D gene. A D gene is named only where the DNA matches it firmly. Clone size, where shown, is once, few, many, or a class for clones that have expanded.

CDR3 DNA: TGTGCCTGTAGACAGATTGAAGCTTTCTTT
CDR3 protein: CACRQIEAFF
CDR3 length: 10
clone size: .
V gene: TRBV30
J gene: TRBJ1-1
D gene: .

CDR3 DNA: TGTGCCAGCAGTGAAGGGGCTAGCGGGAGATTGGAGCAGTACTTC
CDR3 protein: CASSEGASGRLEQYF
CDR3 length: 15
clone size: .
V gene: TRBV6-1
J gene: TRBJ2-7
D gene: TRBD2

CDR3 DNA: TGTGCCAGCAGTTTAATGGGGATCTCTGGGGCCAACGTCCTGACTTTC
CDR3 protein: CASSLMGISGANVLTF
CDR3 length: 16
clone size: once
V gene: TRBV27
J gene: TRBJ2-6
D gene: .

CDR3 DNA: TGTGCCAGCAGCTTCACAGGGGGGCAACTCTCTGGGGCCAACGTCCTGACTTTC
CDR3 protein: CASSFTGGQLSGANVLTF
CDR3 length: 18
clone size: .
V gene: TRBV7-2
J gene: TRBJ2-6
D gene: TRBD1

CDR3 DNA: TGCGCCAGCAGTGTGAACCTACACCTGGGGACATACTACAATGAGCAGTTCTTC
CDR3 protein: CASSVNLHLGTYYNEQFF
CDR3 length: 18
clone size: .
V gene: TRBV10-2
J gene: TRBJ2-1
D gene: .

CDR3 DNA: TGTGCCAGCAGCCATGGGGGCGGGAGGGCCGCCGGGGAGCTGTTTTTT
CDR3 protein: CASSHGGGRAAGELFF
CDR3 length: 16
clone size: .
V gene: TRBV7-3
J gene: TRBJ2-2
D gene: TRBD2

CDR3 DNA: TGTGCAAGTCGCTTAGCGCAGGACAGGGCAGGATACAATGAGCAGTTCTTC
CDR3 protein: CASRLAQDRAGYNEQFF
CDR3 length: 17
clone size: few
V gene: TRBV12-2
J gene: TRBJ2-1
D gene: .

CDR3 DNA: TGTGCCAGCAGCTTAGCAGCGGGGGGCTACGAGCAGTACTTC
CDR3 protein: CASSLAAGGYEQYF
CDR3 length: 14
clone size: .
V gene: TRBV7-2
J gene: TRBJ2-7
D gene: TRBD2

CDR3 DNA: TGTGCCAGCAGTGAAGAGCCCAGGGCTACGCAGTATTTT
CDR3 protein: CASSEEPRATQYF
CDR3 length: 13
clone size: .
V gene: TRBV2
J gene: TRBJ2-3
D gene: .

CDR3 DNA: TGTGCCAGCAGAGGAGACTTTGGCACTGAAGCTTTCTTT
CDR3 protein: CASRGDFGTEAFF
CDR3 length: 13
clone size: .
V gene: TRBV12-3/TRBV12-4
J gene: TRBJ1-1
D gene: .

CDR3 DNA: TGTGCCAGCAGTTCCGGGACAGGGCTGAGTCAGCCCCAGCATTTT
CDR3 protein: CASSSGTGLSQPQHF
CDR3 length: 15
clone size: .
V gene: TRBV28
J gene: TRBJ1-5
D gene: TRBD1

CDR3 DNA: TGTGCCAGCAGTTACTCTATGGACAGGGGCCGTGAGCAGTACTTC
CDR3 protein: CASSYSMDRGREQYF
CDR3 length: 15
clone size: .
V gene: TRBV6-2/TRBV6-3
J gene: TRBJ2-7
D gene: TRBD1

CDR3 DNA: TGTGCCATCAGTGAGGGCCCAACTAATGAAAAACTGTTTTTT
CDR3 protein: CAISEGPTNEKLFF
CDR3 length: 14
clone size: .
V gene: TRBV10-3
J gene: TRBJ1-4
D gene: .

CDR3 DNA: TGTGCCAGCAGCCAATCCTTTAGCTCTGGAAACACCATATATTTT
CDR3 protein: CASSQSFSSGNTIYF
CDR3 length: 15
clone size: .
V gene: TRBV3-1/TRBV3-2
J gene: TRBJ1-3
D gene: .

CDR3 DNA: TGTGCCAGCAGTTTAGTGGGACAAGAATACGAGCAGTACTTC
CDR3 protein: CASSLVGQEYEQYF
CDR3 length: 14
clone size: .
V gene: TRBV27
J gene: TRBJ2-7
D gene: .

CDR3 DNA: TGTGCCAGCACCCCTTTGGGCACTCAAGAGACCCAGTACTTC
CDR3 protein: CASTPLGTQETQYF
CDR3 length: 14
clone size: once
V gene: TRBV7-6
J gene: TRBJ2-5
D gene: .

CDR3 DNA: TGTGCCAGTAGTCCTCTAACAGGGGGCCGCTACAATGAGCAGTTCTTC
CDR3 protein: CASSPLTGGRYNEQFF
CDR3 length: 16
clone size: .
V gene: TRBV19
J gene: TRBJ2-1
D gene: TRBD1

CDR3 DNA: TGTGCCAGCACGATCTCTAGCACAGATACGCAGTATTTT
CDR3 protein: CASTISSTDTQYF
CDR3 length: 13
clone size: .
V gene: TRBV3-1/TRBV3-2
J gene: TRBJ2-3
D gene: .

CDR3 DNA: TGTGCCAGCAGCCATGGACAGGGGTTTGATTCCTACGAGCAGTACTTC
CDR3 protein: CASSHGQGFDSYEQYF
CDR3 length: 16
clone size: .
V gene: TRBV27
J gene: TRBJ2-7
D gene: TRBD1

CDR3 DNA: TGTGCCAGCAGCTTAGGTAGCGGGAGGATTGTCAATGAGCAGTTCTTC
CDR3 protein: CASSLGSGRIVNEQFF
CDR3 length: 16
clone size: .
V gene: TRBV11-3
J gene: TRBJ2-1
D gene: TRBD2

CDR3 DNA: TGTGCCAGCATGTGGAATGAGCAGTTCTTC
CDR3 protein: CASMWNEQFF
CDR3 length: 10
clone size: once
V gene: TRBV6-5
J gene: TRBJ2-1
D gene: .

CDR3 DNA: TGCGCCAGCAGCTCGATGACAGGGGGCTACGAGCAGTACTTC
CDR3 protein: CASSSMTGGYEQYF
CDR3 length: 14
clone size: .
V gene: TRBV5-1
J gene: TRBJ2-7
D gene: TRBD1

CDR3 DNA: TGTGCCAGCAGTGATACCACTAGAAGGGCAGATACGCAGTATTTT
CDR3 protein: CASSDTTRRADTQYF
CDR3 length: 15
clone size: .
V gene: TRBV25-1
J gene: TRBJ2-3
D gene: .